The source of this T cell receptor (beta chain) is a study of cytomegalovirus exposure and HLA in healthy donors. The wider study: Genotyping of 300 to 450 donors showed that approximately 83% belonged to the Caucasian-associated ancestry cluster. Overall study findings and caveats: The investigators catalogued 150 to 200 TCR beta chains as cytomegalovirus-associated. Analysis performed later found roughly 17,000 TCR beta sequences associated with HLA alleles at 0.05 false discovery rate. The productive fraction for most TCR beta V segments was about 87% or about 30% in an earlier analysis.

PCR used 60 Vbeta primers and 13 Jbeta primers. Using immunoSEQ multiplex PCR, the repertoire was profiled, and TCRdb retains in-frame clones only, with some absent. The sample yields more than 150,000 clones, 84% seen once. Between the trimmed V and J ends, which lost 0 bases and 1 base, there was a span of 3 bases. Germline V CDR1 and CDR2: GTSNPN, SVGIG (reference sequence). The CDR3 is 12 residues long. Comments on this clone: Its target is unknown.

The gene calls are TRBV30 and TRBJ1-2; no definite D call. This TCR was sampled from a boy between 2 and 10 years old in good health and CMV-seronegative. The sample consisted of PBMCs. The CDR3 protein is CAWSVHNYGYTF. Here the CDR3 DNA reads TGTGCCTGGAGTGTACATAACTATGGCTACACCTTC.